This passage covers 2 T cell receptor beta chains from one sample sequenced in a study of beta chain features in type 1 diabetes. Reverse transcribing all isolated RNA meant expressed TCRB transcripts were sequenced. Using immunoSEQ multiplex PCR, the repertoire was profiled, and TCRdb retains in-frame clones only, with some absent. The sample includes 450,000 to 600,000 clones, 30% seen only once; the top ten take about 0.065%. Sequenced sample: naive CD4+ T cells from blood. Every receptor here comes from a man aged 18 to 30 in good health.

Here the CDR3 reads CAISESRVEQYF. The CDR3 DNA reads as TGTGCCATCAGTGAGTCGAGGGTCGAGCAGTACTTC. The chain employs TRBV10-3 and TRBJ2-7; TRBD2 might be the D (5 bases). The CDR3 extends over 12 amino acids. Germline CDR1 is ENHRY and CDR2 is SYGVKD. V lost 0 bases, J lost 6 bases, and 6 bases lay in between.

This clone was detected only a few times. The rearrangement uses TRBV30 and TRBJ2-4; D gene ambiguous. V lost 1 base to trimming and J lost 3 bases, with 7 bases between them. From germline, CDR1 is GTSNPN and CDR2 SVGIG (reference sequence). The CDR3 loop spans 13 amino acids. The CDR3 loop is CAWSASSKNIQYF. The CDR3 nucleotides are TGTGCCTGGAGTGCGTCAAGCAAAAACATTCAGTACTTC.